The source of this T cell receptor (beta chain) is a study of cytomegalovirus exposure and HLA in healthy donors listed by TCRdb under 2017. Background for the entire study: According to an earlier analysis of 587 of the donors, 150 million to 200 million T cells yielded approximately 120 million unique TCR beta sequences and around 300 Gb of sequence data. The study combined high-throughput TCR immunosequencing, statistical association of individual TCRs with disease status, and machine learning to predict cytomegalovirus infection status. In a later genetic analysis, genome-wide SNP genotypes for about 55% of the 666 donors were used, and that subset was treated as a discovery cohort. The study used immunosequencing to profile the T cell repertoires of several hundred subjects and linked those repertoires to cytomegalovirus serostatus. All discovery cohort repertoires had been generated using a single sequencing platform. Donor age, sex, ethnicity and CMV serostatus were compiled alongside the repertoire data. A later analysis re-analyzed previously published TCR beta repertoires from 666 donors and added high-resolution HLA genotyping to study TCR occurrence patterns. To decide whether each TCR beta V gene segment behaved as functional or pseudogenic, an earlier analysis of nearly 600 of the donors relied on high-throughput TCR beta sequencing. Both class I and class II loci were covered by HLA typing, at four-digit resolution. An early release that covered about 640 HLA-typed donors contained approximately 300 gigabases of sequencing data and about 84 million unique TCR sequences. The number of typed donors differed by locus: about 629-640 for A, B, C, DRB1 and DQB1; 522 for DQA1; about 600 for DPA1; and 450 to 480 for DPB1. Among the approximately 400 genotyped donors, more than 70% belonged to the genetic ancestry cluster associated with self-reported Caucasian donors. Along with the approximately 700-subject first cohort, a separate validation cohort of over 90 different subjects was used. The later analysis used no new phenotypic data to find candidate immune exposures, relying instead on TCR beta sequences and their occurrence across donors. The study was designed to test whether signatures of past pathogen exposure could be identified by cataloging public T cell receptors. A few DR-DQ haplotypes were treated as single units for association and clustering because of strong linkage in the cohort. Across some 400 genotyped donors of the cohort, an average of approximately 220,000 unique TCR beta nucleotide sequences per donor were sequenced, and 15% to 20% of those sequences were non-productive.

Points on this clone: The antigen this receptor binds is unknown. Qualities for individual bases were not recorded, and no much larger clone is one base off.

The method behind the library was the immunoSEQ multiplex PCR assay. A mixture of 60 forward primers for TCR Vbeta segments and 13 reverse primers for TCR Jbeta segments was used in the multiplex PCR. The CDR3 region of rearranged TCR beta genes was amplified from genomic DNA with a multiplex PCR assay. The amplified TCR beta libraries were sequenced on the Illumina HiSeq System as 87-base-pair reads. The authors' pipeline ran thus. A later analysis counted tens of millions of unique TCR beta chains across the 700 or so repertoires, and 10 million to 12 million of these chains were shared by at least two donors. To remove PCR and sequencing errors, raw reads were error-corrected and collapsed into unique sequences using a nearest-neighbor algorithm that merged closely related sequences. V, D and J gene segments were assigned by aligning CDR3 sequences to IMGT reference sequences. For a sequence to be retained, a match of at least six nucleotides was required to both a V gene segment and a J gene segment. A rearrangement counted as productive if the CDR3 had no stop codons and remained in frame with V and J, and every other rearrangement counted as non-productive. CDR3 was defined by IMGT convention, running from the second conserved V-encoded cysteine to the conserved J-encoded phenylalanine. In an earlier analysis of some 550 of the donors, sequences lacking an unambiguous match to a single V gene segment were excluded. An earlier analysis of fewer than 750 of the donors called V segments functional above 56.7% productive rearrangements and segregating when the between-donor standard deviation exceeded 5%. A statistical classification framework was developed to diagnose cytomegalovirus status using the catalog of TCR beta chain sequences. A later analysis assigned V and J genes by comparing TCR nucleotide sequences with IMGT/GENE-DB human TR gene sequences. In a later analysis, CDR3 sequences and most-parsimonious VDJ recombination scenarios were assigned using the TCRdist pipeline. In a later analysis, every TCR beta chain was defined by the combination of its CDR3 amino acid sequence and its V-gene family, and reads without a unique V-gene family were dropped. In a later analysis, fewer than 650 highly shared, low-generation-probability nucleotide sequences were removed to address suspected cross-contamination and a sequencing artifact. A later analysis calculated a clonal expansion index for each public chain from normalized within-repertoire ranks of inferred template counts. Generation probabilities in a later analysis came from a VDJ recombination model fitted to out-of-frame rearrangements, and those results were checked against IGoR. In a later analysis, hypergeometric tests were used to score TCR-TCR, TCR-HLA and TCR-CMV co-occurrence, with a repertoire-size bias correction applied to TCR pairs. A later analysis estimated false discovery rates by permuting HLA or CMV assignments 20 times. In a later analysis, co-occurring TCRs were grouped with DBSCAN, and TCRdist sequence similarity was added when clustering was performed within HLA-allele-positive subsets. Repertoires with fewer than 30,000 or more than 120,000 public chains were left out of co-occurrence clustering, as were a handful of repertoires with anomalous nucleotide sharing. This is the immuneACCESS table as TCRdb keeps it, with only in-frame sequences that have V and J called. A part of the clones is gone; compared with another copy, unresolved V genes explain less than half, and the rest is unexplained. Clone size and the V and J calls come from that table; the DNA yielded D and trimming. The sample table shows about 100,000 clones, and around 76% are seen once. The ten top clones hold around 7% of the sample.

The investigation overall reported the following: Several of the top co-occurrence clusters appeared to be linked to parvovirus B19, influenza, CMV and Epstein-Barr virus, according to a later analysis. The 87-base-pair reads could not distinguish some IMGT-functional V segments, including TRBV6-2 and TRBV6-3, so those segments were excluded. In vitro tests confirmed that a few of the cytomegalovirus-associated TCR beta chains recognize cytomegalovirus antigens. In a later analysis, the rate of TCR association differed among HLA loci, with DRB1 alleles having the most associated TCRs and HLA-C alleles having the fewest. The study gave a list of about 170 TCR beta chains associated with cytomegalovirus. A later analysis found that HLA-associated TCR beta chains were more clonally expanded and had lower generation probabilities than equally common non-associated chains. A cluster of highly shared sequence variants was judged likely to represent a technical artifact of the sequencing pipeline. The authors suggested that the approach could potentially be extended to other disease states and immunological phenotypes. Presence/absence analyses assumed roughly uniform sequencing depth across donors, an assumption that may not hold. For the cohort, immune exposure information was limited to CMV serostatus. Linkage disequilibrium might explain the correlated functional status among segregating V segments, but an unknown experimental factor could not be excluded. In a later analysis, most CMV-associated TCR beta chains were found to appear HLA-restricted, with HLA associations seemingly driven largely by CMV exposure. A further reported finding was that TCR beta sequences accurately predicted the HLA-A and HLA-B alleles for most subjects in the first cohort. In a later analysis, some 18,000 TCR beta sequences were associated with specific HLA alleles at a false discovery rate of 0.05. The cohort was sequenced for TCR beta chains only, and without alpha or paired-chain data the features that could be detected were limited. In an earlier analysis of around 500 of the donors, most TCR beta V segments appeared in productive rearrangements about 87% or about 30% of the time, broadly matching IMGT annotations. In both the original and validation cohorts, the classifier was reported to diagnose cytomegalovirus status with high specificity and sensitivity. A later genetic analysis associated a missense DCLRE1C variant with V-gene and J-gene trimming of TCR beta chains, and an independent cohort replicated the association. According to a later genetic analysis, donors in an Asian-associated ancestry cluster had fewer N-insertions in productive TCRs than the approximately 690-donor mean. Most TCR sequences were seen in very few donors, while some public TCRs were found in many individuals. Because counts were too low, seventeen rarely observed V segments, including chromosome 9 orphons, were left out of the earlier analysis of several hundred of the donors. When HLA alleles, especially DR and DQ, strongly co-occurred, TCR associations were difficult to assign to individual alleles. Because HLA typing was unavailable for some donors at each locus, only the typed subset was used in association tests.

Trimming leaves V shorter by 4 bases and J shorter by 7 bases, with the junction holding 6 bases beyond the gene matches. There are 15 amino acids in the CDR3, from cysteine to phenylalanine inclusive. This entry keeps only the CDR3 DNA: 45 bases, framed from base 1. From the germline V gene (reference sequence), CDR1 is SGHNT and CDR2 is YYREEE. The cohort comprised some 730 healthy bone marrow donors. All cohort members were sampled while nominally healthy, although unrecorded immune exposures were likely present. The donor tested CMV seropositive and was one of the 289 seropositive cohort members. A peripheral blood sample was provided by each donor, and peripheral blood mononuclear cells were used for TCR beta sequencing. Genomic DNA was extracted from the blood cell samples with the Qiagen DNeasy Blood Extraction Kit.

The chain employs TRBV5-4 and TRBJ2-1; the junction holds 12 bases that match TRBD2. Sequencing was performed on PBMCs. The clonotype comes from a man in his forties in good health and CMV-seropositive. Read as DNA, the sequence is TGTGCCAGCAGCCGTAGCCTAGCGGGGGGGAATGAGCAGTTCTTC. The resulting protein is CASSRSLAGGNEQFF.